This record looks at one T cell receptor (beta chain) sequence and its context. Its antigen remains unidentified. This sample is drawn from a study of vaccination effects on CD4 cells after COVID-19. Study overall: Every participant took two doses of the BNT162b2 or mRNA-1273 vaccine. Points from the study as a whole: The study found marked clonal contraction of infection- and vaccine-induced clones late after vaccination.

Sequencing used immunoSEQ multiplex PCR; TCRdb keeps in-frame clones, though not all of them. Here the sample spans under 45,000 clones, roughly 70% being singletons. Antigen-specific CD4+ T cell clonotypes were called by their expansion after viral peptide-pool culture in ViraFEST. Culturing for roughly 10 days preceded CD4+ T cell isolation. Nucleocapsid antibody tests were negative, and the vaccine recipients had no prior SARS-CoV-2 infection. Researchers reported culturing two million PBMC in each well, adding 8 to 10 IU/ml IL-2 and about 9.5 ug/ml peptides. The authors exchanged half the medium for IL-2 medium on days 3 and 7. This sample comprised CD4+ T cells from PBMCs cultured with HCoV-OC43 spike peptides, obtained before COVID-19 vaccination. Subset defined: HCoV-OC43 spike overlapping peptide pool stimulation. This clonotype originated in a human donor who received a COVID-19 vaccine.

The CDR3 DNA is TGTGCCAGCAGTTCCTATGACAGAGGCACTGAAGCTTTCTTT. This translates into CASSSYDRGTEAFF. V usage is TRBV2 and J usage is TRBJ1-1; possible D gene TRBD1, 5 bases. Germline V gene sequence: CDR1 SNHLY, CDR2 FYNNEI. V dropped 5 bases and J dropped 4 bases, with 14 bases sitting between them. The CDR3 contains 14 residues.